The rows below give T cell receptor beta chains drawn from one sample of a study of T cell responses to AZD1222 COVID-19 vaccine. Profiled with immunoSEQ multiplex PCR; TCRdb holds only in-frame clones, not every one. The sample includes 130,000 or so clones, 86% of them seen just once. Sequenced material: peripheral blood, taken 28 days after the second AZD1222 dose. The receptors shown here come from an adult who received the AZD1222 COVID-19 vaccine. The CDR3 runs from the conserved cysteine through the conserved F or W. D genes are given only for firm matches. Some rows have no size entry. The others give once, few or many, or a class for an expanded clone.

CDR3nt | CDR3aa | v_gene | abundance | d_gene | j_gene | len
TGTGCCAGCAGTGAATATTTTGTTTCCGGACAGGGTCCCAACGAGCAGTACTTC | CASSEYFVSGQGPNEQYF | TRBV25-1 | - | TRBD1 | TRBJ2-7 | 18
TGCGCCAGCAGCCCCTTAGCGGGAGGTAACACCGGGGAGCTGTTTTTT | CASSPLAGGNTGELFF | TRBV5-1 | - | TRBD2 | TRBJ2-2 | 16
TGTGCCAGCAGCCGCAGTACCGGGGAGCTGTTTTTT | CASSRSTGELFF | TRBV6-5 | once | - | TRBJ2-2 | 12
TGTGCCAGCAGCCAATTGAGGGGGTTTTTCTCCGGGGAGCTGTTTTTT | CASSQLRGFFSGELFF | TRBV3-1/TRBV3-2 | - | - | TRBJ2-2 | 16
TGTGCCAGCAGCAAGGGGACAGGGGGATTGAGCAATCAGCCCCAGCATTTT | CASSKGTGGLSNQPQHF | TRBV5-5 | few | TRBD1 | TRBJ1-5 | 17
TGTGCCAGCAGCTCTCGGACAGGGGGTAGAGAGACCCAGTACTTC | CASSSRTGGRETQYF | TRBV5-8 | - | TRBD1 | TRBJ2-5 | 15
TGTGCCAGCAGCCAAGAAACCGGGCCCCCCAGGCACACCTTC | CASSQETGPPRHTF | TRBV3-1/TRBV3-2 | once | - | TRBJ1-2 | 14
TGTGCCAGCAGCGCGAATGGGGGGCACGGTCAGCCCCAGCATTTT | CASSANGGHGQPQHF | TRBV5-4 | - | - | TRBJ1-5 | 15
TGTGCCAGCAGCACGGAAGGGACTAAGCACAATGAGCAGTTCTTC | CASSTEGTKHNEQFF | TRBV2 | - | TRBD2 | TRBJ2-1 | 15
TGTGCCAGCAGTTACCCAACGGGTTTACCTAGCGAGCAGTACTTC | CASSYPTGLPSEQYF | TRBV6-2/TRBV6-3 | - | - | TRBJ2-7 | 15
TGTGCCAGCTCACCGACAGGGACTAGCACAGATACGCAGTATTTT | CASSPTGTSTDTQYF | TRBV18 | - | - | TRBJ2-3 | 15
TGTGCCAGTAGTATTGGGGGGCGCGGCGATTCACCCCTCCACTTT | CASSIGGRGDSPLHF | TRBV19 | - | - | TRBJ1-6 | 15
TGTGCCAGTAGTACATTGACGACATCGGACACTGAAGCTTTCTTT | CASSTLTTSDTEAFF | TRBV19 | once | - | TRBJ1-1 | 15
TGTGCCAGCAGCCACCCCCTCGAGGGAGACACTGAAGCTTTCTTT | CASSHPLEGDTEAFF | TRBV3-1/TRBV3-2 | - | - | TRBJ1-1 | 15
TGTGCCAGCAGCACGTACCTTAGCTCTGGAAACACCATATATTTT | CASSTYLSSGNTIYF | TRBV7-2 | - | - | TRBJ1-3 | 15
TGTGCCAGCAGCCTACGGGGGGCCCAAGAGACCCAGTACTTC | CASSLRGAQETQYF | TRBV7-2 | - | - | TRBJ2-5 | 14
TGTGCCAGCAGCAAAGGGGCGGGAAACACCATATATTTT | CASSKGAGNTIYF | TRBV21-1 | - | - | TRBJ1-3 | 13
TGTGCCAGTAGTATAGGGACGAGGAACACTGAAGCTTTCTTT | CASSIGTRNTEAFF | TRBV19 | - | - | TRBJ1-1 | 14
TGTGCCAGTACCCTCACAGGGGCTGTTACTGAAGCTTTCTTT | CASTLTGAVTEAFF | TRBV19 | - | TRBD1 | TRBJ1-1 | 14